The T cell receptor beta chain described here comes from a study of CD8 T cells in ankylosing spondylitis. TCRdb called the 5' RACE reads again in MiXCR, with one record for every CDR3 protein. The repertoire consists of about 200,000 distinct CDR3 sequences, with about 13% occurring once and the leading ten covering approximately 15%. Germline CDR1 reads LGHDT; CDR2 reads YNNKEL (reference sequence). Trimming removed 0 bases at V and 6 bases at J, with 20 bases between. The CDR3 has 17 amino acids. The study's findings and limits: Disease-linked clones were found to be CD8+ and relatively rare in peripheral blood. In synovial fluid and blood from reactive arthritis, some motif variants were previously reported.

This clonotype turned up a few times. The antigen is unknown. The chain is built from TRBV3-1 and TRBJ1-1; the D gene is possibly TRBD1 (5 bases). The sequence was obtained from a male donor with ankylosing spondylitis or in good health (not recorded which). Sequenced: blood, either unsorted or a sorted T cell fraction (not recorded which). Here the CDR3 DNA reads TGTGCCAGCAGCCAAGATGAAGTGGGGGGGTACTATCCTGAAGCTTTCTTT. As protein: CASSQDEVGGYYPEAFF.